This TCR beta chain was recovered during a study of T cell responses to AZD1222 COVID-19 vaccine. In the case of this clone: Its cognate antigen is unknown.

Germline V lookup: CDR1 MNHNS, CDR2 SASEGT. V was cut by 4 bases and J by 0 bases, with 13 bases left in between. The CDR3 totals 16 residues. The study's findings and limits: Spike-wide coverage was observed for vaccine-associated CD4 TCRs, with dominant responses at 160-218 and 743-854. Among spike-specific TCRs, nearly half reportedly target unmutated variant regions.

Data came from immunoSEQ multiplex PCR; TCRdb stores just in-frame clones and leaves some out. Of about 200,000 clones listed, over 85% are singletons. Sequenced here: peripheral blood, sampled 28 days after the second AZD1222 dose. The chain has TRBV6-1 and TRBJ1-5, with a possible D match to TRBD1 (5 bases). This TCR was sampled from an adult who received the AZD1222 COVID-19 vaccine. For the CDR3, the DNA is TGTGCCAGCAGTGCCCCCGGGGGGTATAGCAATCAGCCCCAGCATTTT. Protein: CASSAPGGYSNQPQHF.